What follows is one T cell receptor beta chain and its context. The target antigen is unknown. Amplified TCR beta CDR3 regions came from RNA transcripts. RT-PCR in the first round (using the HTBI primer set) targeted the TCR CDR3. Using its own MiXCR run on the multiplex PCR reads, TCRdb lists one record per CDR3 protein. The table includes 350,000 to 400,000 distinct CDR3 sequences, more than 13% detected once. This record comes from a study of T cells in Graves' hyperthyroidism and ophthalmopathy. V lost 6 bases, J lost 4 bases, and 5 bases stayed unmatched. From germline, CDR1 is MNHNS and CDR2 SASEGT. The CDR3 extends over 13 amino acids. Patients were aged 18 to 65, had disease duration under 2 months, and had newly diagnosed hyperthyroidism. General study points: Most clonotypes expanded in thyroid above 0.001 were likewise present in blood. Researchers report that a 13 V-J model separated ophthalmopathy from stable hyperthyroidism. For ophthalmopathy, model prediction preceded onset by a median 6.5 months.

The sequencing input was blood. The receptor was derived from a woman in her 30s with Graves' hyperthyroidism. The chain links TRBV6-1 to TRBJ1-2, with 7 bases matching TRBD1. DNA for the CDR3: TGTGCCAGCAGCCCGACAGGGCCCTATGGCTACACCTTC. It codes for CASSPTGPYGYTF.